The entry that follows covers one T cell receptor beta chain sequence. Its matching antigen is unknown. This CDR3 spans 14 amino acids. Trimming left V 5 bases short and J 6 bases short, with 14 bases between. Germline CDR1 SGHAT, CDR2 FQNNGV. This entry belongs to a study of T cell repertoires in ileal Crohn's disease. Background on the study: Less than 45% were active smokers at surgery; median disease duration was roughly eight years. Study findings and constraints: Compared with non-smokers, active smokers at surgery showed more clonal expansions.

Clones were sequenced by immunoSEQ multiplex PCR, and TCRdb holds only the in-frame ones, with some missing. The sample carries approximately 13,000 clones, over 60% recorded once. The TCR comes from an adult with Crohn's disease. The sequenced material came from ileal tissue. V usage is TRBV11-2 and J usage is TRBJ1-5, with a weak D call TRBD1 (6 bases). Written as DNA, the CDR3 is TGTGCCAGCAGCCCGACAGGCATCAGTCAGCCCCAGCATTTT. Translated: CASSPTGISQPQHF.